This T cell receptor (beta chain) was recorded in a study of vaccination and CD4 T cells after COVID-19. CDR3 length: 14 amino acids. CDR1 is MGHRA, CDR2 YSYEKL, per germline. Trimming pared 3 bases from V and 4 bases from J, leaving 9 bases between. Sequenced with the Oncomine TCR Beta short-read assay was DNA taken from cultured CD4+ T cells. MiXCR was run by TCRdb on the PCR reads, yielding one entry per CDR3 protein. The table includes roughly 16,000 distinct CDR3 sequences, about 63% detected once. Treatment specified: approximately 9-day PBMC culture with coronavirus spike peptide pools or control peptides (ViraFEST assay). This clonotype has just a few counts. Its antigen remains unknown.

The V and J genes are TRBV4-1 and TRBJ2-2; D may be TRBD2 (6 bases). Sequencing was carried out using CD4+ T cells from blood, cultured in vitro. This receptor was taken from a human donor who had recovered from COVID-19. This CDR3 is CASSHDGGTGELFF. CDR3 bases: TGCGCCAGCAGCCATGACGGGGGCACCGGGGAGCTGTTTTTT.